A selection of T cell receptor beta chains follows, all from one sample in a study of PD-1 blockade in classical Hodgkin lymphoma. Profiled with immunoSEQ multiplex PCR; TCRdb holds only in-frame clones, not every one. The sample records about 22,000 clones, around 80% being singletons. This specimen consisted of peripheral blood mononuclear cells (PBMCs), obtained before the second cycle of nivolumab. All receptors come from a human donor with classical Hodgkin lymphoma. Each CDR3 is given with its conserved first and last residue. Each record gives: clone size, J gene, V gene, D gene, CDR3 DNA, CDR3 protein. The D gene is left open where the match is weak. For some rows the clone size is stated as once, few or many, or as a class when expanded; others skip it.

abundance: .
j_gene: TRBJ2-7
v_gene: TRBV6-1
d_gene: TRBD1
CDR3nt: TGTGCCGGAAACAGGGGGACTTCCTACGAGCAGTACTTC
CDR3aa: CAGNRGTSYEQYF

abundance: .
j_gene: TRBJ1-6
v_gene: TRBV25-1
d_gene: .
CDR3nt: TGTGCCAGCAGTGAATCGGGGGGACTAGGGTCACCCCTCCACTTT
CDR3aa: CASSESGGLGSPLHF

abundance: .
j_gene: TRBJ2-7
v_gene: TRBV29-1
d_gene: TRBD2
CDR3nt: TGCAGCGTTGTGGGTGTTGCTAGCGGCTCCTACGAGCAGTACTTC
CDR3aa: CSVVGVASGSYEQYF

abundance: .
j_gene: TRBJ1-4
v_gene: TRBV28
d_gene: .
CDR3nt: TGTGCCAGCGGGCACCCTGCAACTAATGAAAAACTGTTTTTT
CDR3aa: CASGHPATNEKLFF

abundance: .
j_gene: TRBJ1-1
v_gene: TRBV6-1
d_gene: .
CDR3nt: TGTGCCAGCAGTGAAGGGGCAGCCACTGAAGCTTTCTTT
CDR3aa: CASSEGAATEAFF

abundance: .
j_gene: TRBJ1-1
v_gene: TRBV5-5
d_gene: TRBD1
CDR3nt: TGTGCCAGCGGATCCCCGGGACAGGGGATTGAAGCTTTCTTT
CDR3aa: CASGSPGQGIEAFF

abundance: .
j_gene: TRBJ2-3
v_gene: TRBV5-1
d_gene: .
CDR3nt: TGCGCCAGCAGCGGAGTTAGCACAGATACGCAGTATTTT
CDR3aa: CASSGVSTDTQYF

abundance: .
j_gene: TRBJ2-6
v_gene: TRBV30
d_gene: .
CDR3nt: TGTGCCTGGAGCGAGAAGAGGTACGATATAAGCTCTGGGGCCAACGTCCTGACTTTC
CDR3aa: CAWSEKRYDISSGANVLTF

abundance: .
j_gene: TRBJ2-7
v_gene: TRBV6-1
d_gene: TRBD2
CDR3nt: TGTGCCAGCAGTGAAGCGTTCCCGGGAGGGCCTGGCGAGCAGTACTTC
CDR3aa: CASSEAFPGGPGEQYF

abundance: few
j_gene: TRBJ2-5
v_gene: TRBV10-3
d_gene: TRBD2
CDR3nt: TGTGCCATCAGTGACCGAGCGGGAGGGCCAGAGACCCAGTACTTC
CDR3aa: CAISDRAGGPETQYF

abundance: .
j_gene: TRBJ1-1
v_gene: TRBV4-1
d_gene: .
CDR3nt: TGCGCCAGCAGCCAAGTGACAGTGAACACTGAAGCTTTCTTT
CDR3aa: CASSQVTVNTEAFF

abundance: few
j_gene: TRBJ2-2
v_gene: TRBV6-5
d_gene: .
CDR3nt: TGTGCCAGCGGCAGGATCACCGGGGAGCTGTTTTTT
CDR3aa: CASGRITGELFF

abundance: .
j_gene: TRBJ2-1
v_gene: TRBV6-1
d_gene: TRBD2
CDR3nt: TGTGCCAGCAGTCAAGCCTTCGGGACTAGCGGGACCAATGAGCAGTTCTTC
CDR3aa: CASSQAFGTSGTNEQFF

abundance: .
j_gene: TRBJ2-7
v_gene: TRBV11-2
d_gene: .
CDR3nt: TGTGCCAGCAGCTTAACGGTTAGCGACTACGAGCAGTACTTC
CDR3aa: CASSLTVSDYEQYF